The sequence of this T cell receptor beta chain was determined in a study of CD8 T cells in Susac syndrome (dated by TCRdb to between 2017 and 2020). For the wider study: The study used repertoire sequencing to test whether antigen drove CD8+ T cell activation and differentiation in Susac syndrome.

Details on this clonotype: What antigen it recognizes has not been identified. It has no much larger one-base neighbor in the sample; base qualities were not kept.

Summary of the overall study and its limitations: The TCR sequencing and HLA analysis was acknowledged to have included a relatively small number of individuals.

RNA was extracted with the RNeasy kit and roughly 0.45 to 1 ug was reverse transcribed using random hexamers. The immunoSEQ multiplex PCR assay, which covers 54 Vbeta and 13 Jbeta segments, was used to amplify TCR beta CDR3 regions. To correct PCR amplification bias, a synthetic template baseline was used for both primer optimization and computational correction. The original methods were these. Reads were assigned to V, D and J genes according to IMGT and analyzed in immunoSEQ Analyzer, with only productive sequences retained. Clonality was computed as one minus Shannon entropy normalized by log2 of the number of productive unique sequences. For each patient and control, public and private clones were evaluated within the 100 most prevalent clones. Clones were defined as Susac-specific when absent from the healthy and MS cohorts, from roughly 1,100 published viral clones and from other ImmuneACCESS disease sequences. Starting from the raw public reads, TCRdb applied fastp trimming at Q25, assembled clones with MiXCR and retained in-frame beta chains. Entries that share a CDR3 protein sequence are merged under the most common genes and DNA. TCRdb, not the original authors, processed these V and J calls. Present in this sample are over 130,000 distinct CDR3 sequences, 95% of which were seen just once. The ten largest clones capture about 0.11% of the sample.

The CDR3 starts with the cysteine, ends with the phenylalanine, and has 13 residues. Just the 39-base CDR3 DNA is kept, in frame starting at base 1. The germline V gene specifies SGHTA as CDR1 and FQGNSA as CDR2. V lost 5 bases and J lost 8 bases; the stretch between them is 10 bases long. Peripheral blood CD8+ and CD4+ T cells from healthy donors, Susac syndrome patients and multiple sclerosis patients were profiled using high-throughput TCR beta sequencing. Multiple sclerosis controls were treatment-naive patients with stable or active relapsing-remitting disease fulfilling revised McDonald criteria. Bulk CD8+ and CD4+ T cells were purified by magnetic negative isolation, whereas CD8+ TEMRA cells were enriched by FACS. Blood was collected in EDTA tubes and processed within 24 hours, with PBMCs isolated through density gradient centrifugation. PBMCs destined for TCR sequencing were cryopreserved in liquid nitrogen and later thawed in a 37 °C water bath. A purity of at least 90% was achieved for sorted or isolated CD4+, CD8+ and CD8+ TEMRA cells.

Recombination linked TRBV7-2 to TRBJ1-6; the D gene is perhaps TRBD1, from 5 matching bases. The material sequenced was CD4+ T cells from PBMCs. The TCR comes from a human donor with multiple sclerosis. Here is the DNA: TGTGCCAGCAGCACCCAGGGCTATTCACCCCTCCACTTT. It encodes CASSTQGYSPLHF. When the CDR3 is completed using the reference TRBV7-2 and TRBJ1-6 genes on either side, the full variable domain is GAGVSQSPSNKVTEKGKDVELRCDPISGHTALYWYRQSLGQGLEFLIYFQGNSAPDKSGLPSDRFSAERTGGSVSTLTIQRTQQEDSAVYLCASSTQGYSPLHFGNGTRLTVT.